This TCR beta chain was sequenced in a study of shared clonotypes between healthy human individuals. Looking at the study overall: CD4 naive cells filled three plates per donor, CD4 memory three, CD8 naive two and CD8 memory one. Regarding the study as a whole: Clonotype sharing across several donors was observed for around 5.1% of naive CD4 clonotypes. When compared with the clonotypes that were shared by all four sorted-subset donors, the non-shared clonotypes turned out to have lower generation probabilities.

From germline, CDR1 is SGHDN and CDR2 FVKESK. Trimming took 4 bases from V and 0 from J, leaving 10 bases between them. The CDR3 loop spans 15 amino acids. Produced via immunoSEQ multiplex PCR; TCRdb's table is partial and in-frame only. The repertoire includes roughly 1,500,000 clones, roughly 98.5% of them detected once, and under 0.45% sits in the top ten. As concerns this clone: The antigen is undetermined.

This TCR was sampled from a man in his thirties or forties in good health. This chain connects TRBV14 to TRBJ2-1; weak D call: TRBD2 (5 bases). Sequenced material: naive CD4+ T cells sorted from blood. Stated subset: CD45RA+ positively selected. The CDR3 DNA sequence: TGTGCCAGCAGCCGGTATGGAGGCTCCTACAATGAGCAGTTCTTC. This gives the protein CASSRYGGSYNEQFF.